This entry features one T cell receptor beta chain sequence. As yet, its antigen is unknown. This specimen comes from a study of cytomegalovirus exposure and HLA in healthy donors. Study outcomes and limitations: V- and J-gene trimming in TCR beta was tied to a missense DCLRE1C variant by an analysis performed later. Common viral pathogens were later found to be apparently linked to several of the most significant clusters. A later analysis showed TCR association rates differing by HLA locus, peaking at DRB1 and lowest at HLA-C.

The CDR3 totals 15 residues. Deletions cut 2 bases from V and 4 bases from J, with 14 bases between. The germline CDR1 and CDR2 sequences are SEHNR and FQNEAQ (reference sequence). The PCR employed 60 Vbeta primers together with 13 Jbeta primers. Original methodology: Among the unique TCR beta chains that a later analysis counted, about 81 million in all, roughly 11 million were shared. Assay: immunoSEQ multiplex PCR; the TCRdb copy retains only in-frame clones and omits some. The V and J calls and clone size come from that table; D and trimming were worked out from the DNA. The repertoire holds roughly 150,000 clones, with approximately 81% as singletons.

This clonotype was sampled from a female donor in good health and CMV-seronegative. The chain joins TRBV7-9 to TRBJ1-1; D not resolved. Sequencing input: PBMCs. CDR3 in amino acids: CASSLFAGLGTEAFF. CDR3 DNA sequence: TGTGCCAGCAGCTTATTCGCGGGTCTGGGCACTGAAGCTTTCTTT.